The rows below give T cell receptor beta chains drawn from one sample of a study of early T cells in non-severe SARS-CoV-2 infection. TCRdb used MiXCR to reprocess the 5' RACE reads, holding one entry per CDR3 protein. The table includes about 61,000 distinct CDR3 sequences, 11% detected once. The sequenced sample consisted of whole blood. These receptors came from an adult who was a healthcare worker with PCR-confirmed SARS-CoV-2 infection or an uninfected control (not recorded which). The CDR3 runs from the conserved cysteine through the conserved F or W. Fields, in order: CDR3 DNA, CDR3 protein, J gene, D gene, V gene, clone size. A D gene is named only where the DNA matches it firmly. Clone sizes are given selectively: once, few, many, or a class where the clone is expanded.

cdr3_nt: TGTGCCAGCAGCGAGGGGGGACCCACTAGGGGGATAAACAATGAGCAGTTCTTC; cdr3_aa: CASSEGGPTRGINNEQFF; j_call: TRBJ2-1; d_call: -; v_call: TRBV9; clone_size: many
cdr3_nt: TGCAGTGCTAGAGATACGGCGGCCAAGGGCCAGTACTTC; cdr3_aa: CSARDTAAKGQYF; j_call: TRBJ2-5; d_call: -; v_call: TRBV20-1; clone_size: many
cdr3_nt: TGTGCCAGCAGCCTACGCCAGGGCAGAGGTCAGCCCCAGCATTTT; cdr3_aa: CASSLRQGRGQPQHF; j_call: TRBJ1-5; d_call: -; v_call: TRBV7-8; clone_size: many
cdr3_nt: TGCAGCGTGGGACAGGGTGTGTTCTACGAGCAGTACTTC; cdr3_aa: CSVGQGVFYEQYF; j_call: TRBJ2-7; d_call: TRBD1; v_call: TRBV29-1; clone_size: many
cdr3_nt: TGTGCCCCCGGCCCGGAGAACTATGGCTACACCTTC; cdr3_aa: CAPGPENYGYTF; j_call: TRBJ1-2; d_call: -; v_call: TRBV6-5; clone_size: -
cdr3_nt: TGCAGTGCTATCCGGGACAGGGGGCCCGATACGCAGTATTTT; cdr3_aa: CSAIRDRGPDTQYF; j_call: TRBJ2-3; d_call: TRBD1; v_call: TRBV20-1; clone_size: few
cdr3_nt: TGTGCCAGCAGTCCGGGACAGAACAATCAGCCCCAGCATTTT; cdr3_aa: CASSPGQNNQPQHF; j_call: TRBJ1-5; d_call: TRBD1; v_call: TRBV12-3/TRBV12-4; clone_size: many
cdr3_nt: TGTGCCAGTAGTATGGGGACAGTCGTAATTAATGAGCAGTTCTTC; cdr3_aa: CASSMGTVVINEQFF; j_call: TRBJ2-1; d_call: TRBD1; v_call: TRBV19; clone_size: many
cdr3_nt: TGTGCCAGCGAAACCGTCCCCGGGGAGCTGTTTTTT; cdr3_aa: CASETVPGELFF; j_call: TRBJ2-2; d_call: -; v_call: TRBV9; clone_size: -
cdr3_nt: TGTGCCAGTAGTTCGGACTGGTATAGCAATCAGCCCCAGCATTTT; cdr3_aa: CASSSDWYSNQPQHF; j_call: TRBJ1-5; d_call: -; v_call: TRBV19; clone_size: many
cdr3_nt: TGCAGCACCAGGACGGTCACTGAAGTTTTCTTT; cdr3_aa: CSTRTVTEVFF; j_call: TRBJ1-1; d_call: -; v_call: TRBV29-1; clone_size: many
cdr3_nt: TGCAGTGCTGGGGACCCGGGGACTGAAGCTTTCTTT; cdr3_aa: CSAGDPGTEAFF; j_call: TRBJ1-1; d_call: -; v_call: TRBV20-1; clone_size: many
cdr3_nt: TGCGCCAGCAGCGGACTAGCGGGGGGGCCGGAGACCCAGTACTTC; cdr3_aa: CASSGLAGGPETQYF; j_call: TRBJ2-5; d_call: TRBD2; v_call: TRBV5-1; clone_size: many
cdr3_nt: TGTGCCAGCATTCTGCAGGGGTCTAACTATGGCTACACCTTC; cdr3_aa: CASILQGSNYGYTF; j_call: TRBJ1-2; d_call: -; v_call: TRBV6-1; clone_size: many
cdr3_nt: TGTGCCATCAGTGGACAGGTAGGGAACACTGAAGCTTTCTTT; cdr3_aa: CAISGQVGNTEAFF; j_call: TRBJ1-1; d_call: -; v_call: TRBV10-3; clone_size: many
cdr3_nt: TGTGCCAGCAGTTTCGGCAGGGAGGGGGTTGGTGGCTACACCTTC; cdr3_aa: CASSFGREGVGGYTF; j_call: TRBJ1-2; d_call: -; v_call: TRBV27; clone_size: many
cdr3_nt: TGTGCCAGCAGCCCCTCCGGGACATTCCCTGGAAACACCATATATTTT; cdr3_aa: CASSPSGTFPGNTIYF; j_call: TRBJ1-3; d_call: -; v_call: TRBV9; clone_size: -
cdr3_nt: TGCAGCGTCAATAATGGCGGGACGGATACGCAGTATTTT; cdr3_aa: CSVNNGGTDTQYF; j_call: TRBJ2-3; d_call: -; v_call: TRBV29-1; clone_size: -
cdr3_nt: TGTGCCAGCAGCTTTTGGACAGGGGGCTCGTACGAGCAGTACTTC; cdr3_aa: CASSFWTGGSYEQYF; j_call: TRBJ2-7; d_call: TRBD1; v_call: TRBV6-2/TRBV6-3; clone_size: many
cdr3_nt: TGTGCCAGCAGCTTAGACGGGCGTCCCTGGTACACCTTC; cdr3_aa: CASSLDGRPWYTF; j_call: TRBJ1-2; d_call: -; v_call: TRBV11-2; clone_size: few
cdr3_nt: TGTGCCAGCAGTTTTGGACAGGGATACACCGGGGAGCTGTTTTTT; cdr3_aa: CASSFGQGYTGELFF; j_call: TRBJ2-2; d_call: TRBD1; v_call: TRBV6-2/TRBV6-3; clone_size: -
cdr3_nt: TGTGCCACAGGGGGCTGGGAAAAACTGTTTTTT; cdr3_aa: CATGGWEKLFF; j_call: TRBJ1-4; d_call: TRBD1; v_call: TRBV3-1; clone_size: -
cdr3_nt: TGTGCCAGCAGTCCCCGTTCGGGACAGAACACCGGGGAGCTGTTTTTT; cdr3_aa: CASSPRSGQNTGELFF; j_call: TRBJ2-2; d_call: -; v_call: TRBV6-6; clone_size: many
cdr3_nt: TGTGCCAGCAGCGTAGGGGACAGGGACGCCACAGCTTTCTTT; cdr3_aa: CASSVGDRDATAFF; j_call: TRBJ1-1; d_call: TRBD1; v_call: TRBV9; clone_size: many
cdr3_nt: TGTGCCAGCAAGGCTAGCGGGCGCAGAAAACTGTTTTTT; cdr3_aa: CASKASGRRKLFF; j_call: TRBJ1-4; d_call: -; v_call: TRBV27; clone_size: many
cdr3_nt: TGCGCCAGCAGCGAATCCTACCGAAACACTGAAGCTTTCTTT; cdr3_aa: CASSESYRNTEAFF; j_call: TRBJ1-1; d_call: -; v_call: TRBV5-1; clone_size: -
cdr3_nt: TGTGCCTGGAGTGTACTTGCCCACGAGCAGTACTTC; cdr3_aa: CAWSVLAHEQYF; j_call: TRBJ2-7; d_call: -; v_call: TRBV30; clone_size: many
cdr3_nt: TGCGCCAGCAGCATACGACAGGGAGGGAATGAGCAGTTCTTC; cdr3_aa: CASSIRQGGNEQFF; j_call: TRBJ2-1; d_call: -; v_call: TRBV5-1; clone_size: many
cdr3_nt: TGCGCCAGCAGCCAAGATGGGTCGGGGCGATACAATGAGCAGTTCTTC; cdr3_aa: CASSQDGSGRYNEQFF; j_call: TRBJ2-1; d_call: -; v_call: TRBV4-3; clone_size: many
cdr3_nt: TGTGCCAGCAGCCCCTGGACTAGCGGGGGGGTCAATGAGCAGTTCTTC; cdr3_aa: CASSPWTSGGVNEQFF; j_call: TRBJ2-1; d_call: TRBD2; v_call: TRBV3-1; clone_size: many
cdr3_nt: TGTGCCACCAGCAGGGTTGGGAACACCGGGGAGCTGTTTTTT; cdr3_aa: CATSRVGNTGELFF; j_call: TRBJ2-2; d_call: -; v_call: TRBV15; clone_size: many
cdr3_nt: TGTGCCAGCAGCTCCACCGGCGGGGGGGCCGAGTATGAGCAGTTCTTC; cdr3_aa: CASSSTGGGAEYEQFF; j_call: TRBJ2-1; d_call: TRBD2; v_call: TRBV11-2; clone_size: few
cdr3_nt: TGTGCCAGCAGGGATAGACAGGGGCCCTATCAGCCCCAGCATTTT; cdr3_aa: CASRDRQGPYQPQHF; j_call: TRBJ1-5; d_call: TRBD1; v_call: TRBV2; clone_size: -
cdr3_nt: TGTGCCAGCAGACCAACAGCAACTACCACAGATACGCAGTATTTT; cdr3_aa: CASRPTATTTDTQYF; j_call: TRBJ2-3; d_call: -; v_call: TRBV7-2; clone_size: -
cdr3_nt: TGTGCCAGCAGCCAAGCGGGACGTGGCCCCTACGAGCAGTACTTC; cdr3_aa: CASSQAGRGPYEQYF; j_call: TRBJ2-7; d_call: -; v_call: TRBV3-1; clone_size: few
cdr3_nt: TGTGCCAGCAGTGGATCGGGGCGCGCTGAAGCTTTCTTT; cdr3_aa: CASSGSGRAEAFF; j_call: TRBJ1-1; d_call: -; v_call: TRBV6-1; clone_size: many
cdr3_nt: TGTGCCAGCAGTTACAAACTAGCGGGGGGACGGTGGCCCGAGCAGTACTTC; cdr3_aa: CASSYKLAGGRWPEQYF; j_call: TRBJ2-7; d_call: TRBD2; v_call: TRBV6-6; clone_size: many
cdr3_nt: TGTGCCAGCAGCTTATTCAGGGGGCACTACGAGCAGTACTTC; cdr3_aa: CASSLFRGHYEQYF; j_call: TRBJ2-7; d_call: TRBD1; v_call: TRBV5-8; clone_size: few
cdr3_nt: TGTGCCAGTAGTATGAATCGGGGGTTTGAAGCTTTCTTT; cdr3_aa: CASSMNRGFEAFF; j_call: TRBJ1-1; d_call: -; v_call: TRBV19; clone_size: few
cdr3_nt: TGCGCCAGCAGTGACCCACGGGGCCTAGAGACCCAGTACTTC; cdr3_aa: CASSDPRGLETQYF; j_call: TRBJ2-5; d_call: -; v_call: TRBV10-2; clone_size: -
cdr3_nt: TGTGCCACCAGCAGAGATCCCCGGGCGGTATTGGCCAAAAACATTCAGTACTTC; cdr3_aa: CATSRDPRAVLAKNIQYF; j_call: TRBJ2-4; d_call: -; v_call: TRBV15; clone_size: many
cdr3_nt: TGTGCCAGCAGTCCGGACAGCACAGATACGCAGTATTTT; cdr3_aa: CASSPDSTDTQYF; j_call: TRBJ2-3; d_call: -; v_call: TRBV12-3/TRBV12-4; clone_size: -
cdr3_nt: TGTGCCAGCAGCGTAGCTCTGAACACTGAAGCTTTCTTT; cdr3_aa: CASSVALNTEAFF; j_call: TRBJ1-1; d_call: -; v_call: TRBV9; clone_size: few
cdr3_nt: TGTGCCAGCAGCTTTGGGGACAGGGTTACAAATGAGCAGTTCTTC; cdr3_aa: CASSFGDRVTNEQFF; j_call: TRBJ2-1; d_call: TRBD1; v_call: TRBV7-9; clone_size: few
cdr3_nt: TGTGCCAGCAGCCAAGATCCGCTAAGCGGGGGGGCTCCCTACGAGCAGTACTTC; cdr3_aa: CASSQDPLSGGAPYEQYF; j_call: TRBJ2-7; d_call: TRBD2; v_call: TRBV4-2; clone_size: -
cdr3_nt: TGTGCCAGCAGCTTATCGGGACAGGGGAATCAGCCCCAGCATTTT; cdr3_aa: CASSLSGQGNQPQHF; j_call: TRBJ1-5; d_call: TRBD1; v_call: TRBV11-2; clone_size: many
cdr3_nt: TGTGCTAGCAGCATCACCCAGGGCAGTGCGCAGTATTTT; cdr3_aa: CASSITQGSAQYF; j_call: TRBJ2-3; d_call: -; v_call: TRBV7-7; clone_size: many
cdr3_nt: TGTGCCTGGAGTCGTACCGGGACAGGGATTATGACCACTGAAGCTTTCTTT; cdr3_aa: CAWSRTGTGIMTTEAFF; j_call: TRBJ1-1; d_call: TRBD1; v_call: TRBV30; clone_size: many
cdr3_nt: TGTGCCAGCAGCTTAGGCACCCCGAATAGAAACATTCAGTACTTC; cdr3_aa: CASSLGTPNRNIQYF; j_call: TRBJ2-4; d_call: -; v_call: TRBV11-2; clone_size: many
cdr3_nt: TGTGCCAGCAACTTAGGGTTACTATGCCCGAGAGGGGCCAACGTCCTGACTTTC; cdr3_aa: CASNLGLLCPRGANVLTF; j_call: TRBJ2-6; d_call: -; v_call: TRBV12-3/TRBV12-4; clone_size: -
cdr3_nt: TGTGCCAGCAGTTTAACGGGGGTTGGGAAAGCTTTCTTT; cdr3_aa: CASSLTGVGKAFF; j_call: TRBJ1-1; d_call: -; v_call: TRBV12-3/TRBV12-4; clone_size: many
cdr3_nt: TGTGCCAGCAGCTTAGAACACTGGTCGAGTGAGCAGTACTTC; cdr3_aa: CASSLEHWSSEQYF; j_call: TRBJ2-7; d_call: -; v_call: TRBV11-2; clone_size: -
cdr3_nt: TGTGCCAGCAGCTTAGTGGGCGGGGATGAAGCTTTCTTT; cdr3_aa: CASSLVGGDEAFF; j_call: TRBJ1-1; d_call: -; v_call: TRBV11-2; clone_size: many